Presented here are 20 T cell receptor beta chains from one specimen sequenced in a study of response to subunit inactivated influenza vaccine. A single record per CDR3 protein comes from TCRdb applying MiXCR to the RT-PCR reads. The sample has around 160,000 distinct CDR3 sequences, under 13% seen once. The sample in question was non-naive T cells sorted from PBMCs, obtained 45 days after vaccination. These TCRs come from a man in his fifties who received an inactivated influenza vaccine.

This clonotype was observed a few times. The genes are TRBV7-3 and TRBJ2-1; D is ambiguous. The CDR3 consists of 14 residues. Looked up from germline, CDR1 is SGHTA and CDR2 is FQGTGA. V dropped 5 bases and J dropped 0 bases, with 8 bases sitting between them. Here the CDR3 reads CASSKQSSYNEQFF. The CDR3 nucleotides read TGTGCCAGCAGCAAACAGAGCTCCTACAATGAGCAGTTCTTC.

This clonotype was seen many times. The gene calls are TRBV7-9 and TRBJ2-2; possible D gene TRBD1, 6 bases. V was clipped by 4 bases and J by 5 bases, with 14 bases between them. Germline V lookup: CDR1 SEHNR, CDR2 FQNEAQ (reference sequence). The CDR3 length is 15 residues. The CDR3 DNA follows: TGTGCCAGCAGCTCGAACAGGGTCGGGACCGGGGAGCTGTTTTTT. This translates into CASSSNRVGTGELFF.

The chain links TRBV5-3 to TRBJ2-5; D possibly matches TRBD1 or TRBD2 (5 bases each). TRBV5-3 has ORF status, its function being uncertain. V lost 8 bases and J lost 2, with 16 bases in between. CDR3 length: 14 amino acids. DNA of the CDR3: TGTGCCAGGAGCACTGGGACCGCTCAAGAGACCCAGTACTTC. Its protein product is CARSTGTAQETQYF.

The sample holds many counts of this clonotype. The rearrangement links TRBV20-1 to TRBJ1-1; perhaps TRBD1 as D (6 bases). The CDR3 is made up of 11 amino acids. From germline, CDR1 is DFQATT and CDR2 SNEGSKA (reference sequence). The CDR3 DNA is TGCACCGCAAGGGGGGGCACTGAAGCTTTCTTT. Translating it yields CTARGGTEAFF.

The table lists this clonotype with many counts. This sequence joins TRBV29-1 and TRBJ2-1, with D possibly being TRBD2 (6 bases). Trimming shortened V by 4 bases and J by 0 bases, and 7 bases separated the two germline ends. This CDR3 comprises 13 residues. The germline gives CDR1 SQVTM, CDR2 ANQGSEA. The CDR3 loop is CSVAGGSYNEQFF. CDR3 bases: TGCAGCGTTGCCGGGGGCTCCTACAATGAGCAGTTCTTC.

There are many counts of this clonotype. The genes are TRBV5-6 and TRBJ2-5; D remains ambiguous. Trimming took 0 bases from V and 7 from J, leaving 10 bases between them. CDR3 length: 13 residues. Germline V gene sequence: CDR1 SGHDT, CDR2 YYEEEE. Here the CDR3 DNA reads TGTGCCAGCAGCTTGGACAGCTGGGGGACCCAGTACTTC. Translation gives CASSLDSWGTQYF.

This chain joins TRBV6-1 and TRBJ2-7, with 8 bases that match TRBD2. This CDR3 has 15 amino acids. Trimming took 5 bases from V and 2 from J; bases not matched to a gene: 8. Germline CDR1 MNHNS, CDR2 SASEGT. This CDR3 reads CASSRQREFPYEQYF. DNA for the CDR3: TGTGCCAGCAGTCGACAGCGGGAGTTCCCCTACGAGCAGTACTTC.

The V gene is TRBV12-3 or TRBV12-4, the J gene TRBJ1-1; tentatively, D is TRBD1 (5 bases). This CDR3 contains 16 residues. Trimming removed 4 bases from V and 2 bases from J, with 17 bases in between. CDR3 sequence reads: CASSYHTGTSNTEAFF. CDR3 nucleotide sequence: TGTGCCAGCAGTTACCATACCGGGACGAGCAACACTGAAGCTTTCTTT.

This clonotype appeared a few times. The rearrangement uses TRBV2 and TRBJ2-3, with 14 bases identical to TRBD2. Trimming at V came to 5 bases and at J to 6 bases, leaving 16 bases not matched to a gene. This CDR3 contains 19 residues. Per germline, CDR1 SNHLY and CDR2 FYNNEI. The CDR3 region is CASSNTGTSGGDPVDTQYF. CDR3 in DNA: TGTGCCAGCAGTAATACCGGGACTAGCGGGGGAGATCCTGTGGATACGCAGTATTTT.

This clonotype was counted at least ten times. The genes are TRBV5-1 and TRBJ2-1, with D possibly matching TRBD2 (5 bases). Germline lookup yields CDR1 SGHRS and CDR2 YFSETQ. The CDR3 is 13 amino acids. V lost 7 bases, J lost 5 bases, and 13 bases lay in between. CDR3 in amino acids: CASFGLVNNEQFF. Here the CDR3 DNA reads TGCGCCAGCTTCGGACTCGTAAACAATGAGCAGTTCTTC.

Ten or more counts support this clonotype. One junction end disagrees with the germline gene, perhaps due to a read error. The chain recombines TRBV7-7 with TRBJ2-3; D is undetermined. CDR1 and CDR2 (germline): SSHAT, FNYEAQ (reference sequence). The CDR3 has 14 amino acids. The CDR3 DNA sequence: TGTGCTAGCAGCCCAGGAGACTCCTCCGATACGCAGTATTTT. Its protein is CASSPGDSSDTQYF.

This clonotype was seen a few times. The gene calls are TRBV19 and TRBJ1-2, with D perhaps matching TRBD1 (6 bases). The CDR3 spans 15 residues. Trimming took off 3 bases at V and 4 bases at J, with 15 bases between the two ends. The germline gives CDR1 LNHDA, CDR2 SQIVND (reference sequence). The CDR3 coding sequence is TGTGCCAGTAGTATTCCCAGGGGACCGGCCTATGGCTACACCTTC. Translating it yields CASSIPRGPAYGYTF.

CDR3 amino acids: CASSEGTSSGETQYF. CDR3 DNA: TGTGCCAGCAGTGAAGGGACTAGCTCGGGAGAGACCCAGTACTTC. The chain combines TRBV12-3 or TRBV12-4 with TRBJ2-5; 9 nucleotides agree with TRBD2. CDR3 length: 15 residues. The V gene end was trimmed by 5 bases and the J gene end by 4 bases; junction bases not matched to a gene: 8.

Comments on this clonotype: The junction and the germline gene differ at one end; a read error may be behind it. This sequence joins TRBV20-1 and TRBJ2-5; weak D call: TRBD2 (5 bases). This CDR3 has 15 amino acids. Germline-derived CDR1 and CDR2 are DFQATT and SNEGSKA (reference sequence). The CDR3 spells CSARDVDSAIETQYF. CDR3 in DNA: TGCAGTGCCAGAGATGTGGATAGCGCGATAGAGACCCAGTACTTC.

This clonotype was observed a few times. The chain carries TRBV28 and TRBJ2-1, with TRBD1 matching over 8 bases. Germline CDR1 is MDHEN and CDR2 is SYDVKM. The V segment lost 2 bases and the J segment 8 bases; nucleotides outside the gene matches: 14. The CDR3 contains 17 residues. As DNA, the CDR3 is TGTGCCAGCAGTTTACTCAGGACAGGGAGTACGATGGATGAGCAGTTCTTC. Amino acid sequence: CASSLLRTGSTMDEQFF.

This clonotype has ten or more counts. This chain links TRBV6-1 with TRBJ1-5; the match to TRBD1 covers 9 bases. The germline CDR1 and CDR2 sequences are MNHNS and SASEGT. The CDR3 totals 13 residues. V dropped 10 bases and J dropped 5; count of bases not matched to a gene: 6. The CDR3 sequence: CATSGQGYQPQHF. As DNA, the CDR3 is TGTGCCACTTCGGGACAGGGCTATCAGCCCCAGCATTTT.

This clonotype has just a few counts. Sequence at one end of the junction differs from germline and may be a read error. The chain carries TRBV28 and TRBJ2-7; D is unresolved. This CDR3 contains 15 residues. Germline assignment: CDR1 MDHEN and CDR2 SYDVKM. CDR3 nucleotides: TGTTCCAGCAGTTTACATACATCCGGATCCTACGAGCAGTACTTC. Protein product: CSSSLHTSGSYEQYF.

This clonotype was seen more than once but under ten times. The rearrangement uses TRBV20-1 and TRBJ1-6; D may be TRBD1 (5 bases). The CDR3 sequence is 14 residues long. V dropped 6 bases and J dropped 7 bases, with 16 bases sitting between them. The germline CDR1 and CDR2 sequences are DFQATT and SNEGSKA (reference sequence). CDR3 amino acids: CSASPGTRNSPLHF. The CDR3 region has the DNA TGCAGTGCCTCGCCCGGGACTAGGAATTCACCCCTCCACTTT.

This clonotype came up many times. The genes are TRBV24-1 and TRBJ2-3; 7 nucleotides agree with TRBD1. Germline V CDR1 and CDR2: KGHDR, SFDVKD. The CDR3 spans 20 residues. J was trimmed by 2 bases and V by 3 bases; bases with no gene match: 19. This CDR3 is CATSDAQTRDSSKTTDTQYF. CDR3 nucleotides: TGTGCCACCAGTGATGCGCAAACCCGGGACAGTTCCAAAACCACAGATACGCAGTATTTT.

This clonotype came up many times. The chain recombines TRBV5-1 with TRBJ2-6; D is unresolved. The CDR3 is 16 residues long. The germline gives CDR1 SGHRS, CDR2 YFSETQ. V dropped 2 bases and J dropped 0 bases, with 9 bases sitting between them. CDR3: CASSFLDGSGANVLTF. The DNA of the CDR3 is TGCGCCAGCAGCTTCTTGGACGGCTCTGGGGCCAACGTCCTGACTTTC.